These T cell receptor beta chains were read from a single sample in a study of shared clonotypes between healthy human individuals. Sequencing used immunoSEQ multiplex PCR; TCRdb keeps in-frame clones, though not all of them. The sample consists of around 2,100,000 clones, over 85% of them appearing once. The sequenced material came from naive CD8+ T cells sorted from blood. These receptor sequences come from a man between 18 and 29 years old in good health. The CDR3 runs from the conserved cysteine through the conserved F or W. The D gene is left open where the match is weak. Clone size is shown for a subset of rows, as once, few, many or a class of expanded clone.

j_call	v_call	cdr3_length	clone_size	d_call	cdr3_aa	cdr3_nt
TRBJ2-7	TRBV7-9	14	.	.	CASSQEQTPYEQYF	TGTGCCAGCAGCCAGGAGCAGACCCCCTACGAGCAGTACTTC
TRBJ2-7	TRBV11-2	14	.	.	CASSLGTGIHEQYF	TGTGCCAGCAGCTTAGGCACGGGGATCCACGAGCAGTACTTC
TRBJ2-2	TRBV19	16	.	TRBD2	CASSIAGGANTGELFF	TGTGCCAGTAGCATAGCGGGGGGCGCGAACACCGGGGAGCTGTTTTTT
TRBJ2-7	TRBV5-6	12	.	.	CASSYDSYEQYF	TGTGCCAGCAGCTATGATTCGTACGAGCAGTACTTC
TRBJ2-7	TRBV6-5	14	once	.	CASSYAGTLYEQYF	TGTGCCAGCAGTTATGCAGGGACCCTGTACGAGCAGTACTTC
TRBJ2-3	TRBV28	18	.	.	CASSFLKSGRGSTDTQYF	TGTGCCAGCAGTTTCCTGAAGTCGGGGCGGGGTAGCACAGATACGCAGTATTTT
TRBJ2-7	TRBV7-6	13	.	.	CASSLDVLYEQYF	TGTGCCAGCAGCTTAGACGTCCTCTACGAGCAGTACTTC
TRBJ2-7	TRBV4-1	14	.	.	CASSQVGGSYEQYF	TGCGCCAGCAGCCAAGTTGGGGGCTCCTACGAGCAGTACTTC
TRBJ2-7	TRBV5-1	15	.	TRBD1	CASSPASGGVDEQYF	TGCGCCAGCAGTCCGGCCTCAGGGGGCGTCGACGAGCAGTACTTC
TRBJ1-1	TRBV5-6	15	.	TRBD1	CASSTGQSLNTEAFF	TGTGCCAGCAGTACGGGACAGTCCCTGAACACTGAAGCTTTCTTT
TRBJ1-2	TRBV27	15	.	.	CASSPLLGGLYGYTF	TGTGCCAGCAGTCCTCTCTTAGGGGGGCTCTATGGCTACACCTTC
TRBJ2-5	TRBV6-6	16	.	TRBD2	CASSYTGLAGGETQYF	TGTGCCAGCAGTTACACGGGACTAGCTGGGGGAGAGACCCAGTACTTC
TRBJ2-7	TRBV7-2	15	.	.	CASSDRVGNSYEQYF	TGTGCCAGCAGTGACCGGGTGGGGAACTCCTACGAGCAGTACTTC
TRBJ2-7	TRBV13	15	.	.	CASSYGNSAHYEQYF	TGTGCCAGCAGCTACGGAAATAGCGCCCACTACGAGCAGTACTTC
TRBJ1-5	TRBV27	13	once	.	CASSPNQGQPQHF	TGTGCCAGCAGTCCCAATCAGGGGCAGCCCCAGCATTTT
TRBJ2-6	TRBV6-1	14	.	.	CASSEGSGANVLTF	TGTGCCAGCAGTGAGGGTTCTGGGGCCAACGTCCTGACTTTC
TRBJ2-1	TRBV7-9	11	.	.	CASSPQDEQFF	TGTGCCAGCAGCCCCCAGGATGAGCAGTTCTTC
TRBJ1-6	TRBV30	16	.	.	CAWSGGPGQYNSPLHF	TGTGCCTGGAGTGGGGGCCCGGGGCAGTATAATTCACCCCTCCACTTT